The rows below give T cell receptor beta chains drawn from one sample of a study of T cells in Graves' hyperthyroidism and ophthalmopathy. MiXCR was run by TCRdb on the multiplex PCR reads, yielding one entry per CDR3 protein. Here the sample spans about 480,000 distinct CDR3 sequences, approximately 14% being singletons. Sequencing was done on a sample of blood. Every receptor here comes from a woman between 18 and 30 years old with Graves' hyperthyroidism. Each CDR3 is given with its conserved first and last residue. The D gene is left open where the match is weak. Some rows have no size entry. The others give once, few or many, or a class for an expanded clone.

TRBJ2-1 | TRBV20-1 | . | many | CSARWVSSYNEQFF | TGCAGTGCTAGATGGGTGAGCTCCTACAATGAGCAGTTCTTC
TRBJ1-1 | TRBV11-2 | . | few | CASSLGLSARGVTEAFF | TGTGCCAGCAGCTTAGGTCTTTCTGCAAGGGGGGTCACTGAAGCTTTCTTT
TRBJ2-7 | TRBV4-1 | . | . | CASSRARDGAYEQYF | TGCGCCAGCAGCCGAGCTCGGGACGGAGCCTACGAGCAGTACTTC
TRBJ2-1 | TRBV9 | TRBD2 | few | CASSPGLAGDYNEQFF | TGTGCCAGCAGCCCAGGCCTAGCGGGAGACTACAATGAGCAGTTCTTC
TRBJ2-1 | TRBV6-1 | TRBD2 | . | CASSSGLAGAVLVGEQFF | TGTGCCAGCAGTTCCGGACTAGCGGGTGCGGTATTAGTGGGTGAGCAGTTCTTC
TRBJ1-1 | TRBV3-1 | TRBD1 | many | CASSLPGTVATEAFF | TGTGCCAGCAGCCTACCCGGGACAGTGGCCACTGAAGCTTTCTTT
TRBJ2-2 | TRBV5-5 | . | many | CASSMVAGELFF | TGTGCCAGCAGCATGGTGGCCGGGGAGCTGTTTTTT
TRBJ2-2 | TRBV10-3 | TRBD2 | many | CAIGASGSSGELFF | TGTGCCATCGGAGCTAGCGGGAGCTCCGGGGAGCTGTTTTTT
TRBJ1-4 | TRBV19 | TRBD1 | few | CASSIEWYRGHEKLFF | TGTGCCAGTAGTATAGAGTGGTACAGGGGGCACGAAAAACTGTTTTTT
TRBJ1-1 | TRBV29-1 | . | . | CSVVQVKGSTEAFF | TGCAGCGTTGTACAGGTGAAGGGTAGTACTGAAGCTTTCTTT
TRBJ1-3 | TRBV28 | . | many | CASSRRGSYSGNTIYF | TGTGCCAGCTCACGGCGGGGGTCCTACTCTGGAAACACCATATATTTT
TRBJ2-3 | TRBV6-1 | . | many | CASSEVDSSTDTQYF | TGTGCCAGCAGTGAAGTCGATTCTAGCACAGATACGCAGTATTTT
TRBJ2-3 | TRBV30 | . | many | CAWTLGSPDTQYF | TGTGCCTGGACGTTGGGGAGCCCAGATACGCAGTATTTT
TRBJ2-1 | TRBV18 | TRBD2 | . | CASSPPGLAGPEQFF | TGTGCCAGCTCACCACCGGGACTAGCGGGACCTGAGCAGTTCTTC
TRBJ2-1 | TRBV12-3/TRBV12-4 | . | many | CASRATGTANEQFF | TGTGCCAGCAGGGCGACCGGGACCGCCAATGAGCAGTTCTTC
TRBJ1-4 | TRBV18 | . | . | CASSPQGTTNEKLFF | TGTGCCAGCTCACCACAGGGGACAACTAATGAAAAACTGTTTTTT
TRBJ2-1 | TRBV2 | . | . | CASSAGQFFSYNEQFF | TGTGCCAGCAGCGCCGGACAGTTTTTCTCCTACAATGAGCAGTTCTTC
TRBJ1-2 | TRBV12-3/TRBV12-4 | TRBD1 | many | CASSSGGASYGYTF | TGTGCCAGCAGTTCAGGGGGAGCTTCCTATGGCTACACCTTC
TRBJ2-1 | TRBV15 | . | many | CATSQRSGRSYNEQFF | TGTGCCACCAGTCAGAGGTCGGGACGCTCCTACAATGAGCAGTTCTTC
TRBJ2-1 | TRBV12-3/TRBV12-4 | . | many | CASSRSLPEGEQFF | TGTGCCAGCAGCCGGTCGTTGCCTGAGGGTGAGCAGTTCTTC